This record covers a single TCR beta chain. What it binds is unknown. The junction shows a germline mismatch at one end, possibly a read error. The source of the sample is a study of T cells in Graves' hyperthyroidism and ophthalmopathy. General observations from the study: Ophthalmopathy could be told apart from stable hyperthyroidism with a 13 V-J model.

CDR3 length equals 15 residues. Germline-derived CDR1 and CDR2 are DFQATT and SNEGSKA (reference sequence). Regions amplified from RNA transcripts were the TCR beta CDR3 regions. The HTBI set primed first-round TCR CDR3 RT-PCR. Using its own MiXCR run on the multiplex PCR reads, TCRdb lists one record per CDR3 protein. The sample holds roughly 420,000 distinct CDR3 sequences, around 13% seen once. The receptor comes from a woman aged 18-30 years with Graves' hyperthyroidism. The sequencing sample was made of blood. The chain uses TRBV20-1 and TRBJ2-1; 11 nucleotides agree with TRBD2. In DNA form, the CDR3 reads TGCAGTGCTAGAGGACTAGCGGGATCCTACGATGAGCAGTTCTTC. It codes for CSARGLAGSYDEQFF.